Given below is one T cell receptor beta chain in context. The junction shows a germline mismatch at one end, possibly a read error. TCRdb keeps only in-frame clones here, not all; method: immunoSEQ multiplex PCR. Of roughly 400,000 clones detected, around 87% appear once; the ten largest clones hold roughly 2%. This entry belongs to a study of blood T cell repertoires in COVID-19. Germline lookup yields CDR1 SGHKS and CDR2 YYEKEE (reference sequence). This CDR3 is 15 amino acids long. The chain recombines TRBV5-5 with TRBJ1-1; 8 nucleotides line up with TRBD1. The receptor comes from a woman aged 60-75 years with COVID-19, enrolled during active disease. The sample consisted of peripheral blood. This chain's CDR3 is CASTLGTGRNTEAFF. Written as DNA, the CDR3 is TGTGCCAGCACCTTGGGGACAGGTCGAAACACTGAAGCTTTCTTT.